This T cell receptor beta chain appears in the sequencing data of a study of PD-L1 blockade in urothelial cancer. Study-wide context: Peripheral blood specimens exhibited a median yield of roughly 140,000 T cells.

The repertoire was sequenced with immunoSEQ multiplex PCR; TCRdb's copy has only in-frame clones and lacks some. The sample shows approximately 32,000 clones, 84% of them seen only once. The CDR3 length is 15 residues. Germline V gives CDR1 SGHKS, CDR2 YYEKEE (reference sequence). The V end was cut by 4 bases, the J end by 7 bases, with 20 bases between. The genes are TRBV5-5 and TRBJ1-2, with D possibly matching TRBD1 (5 bases). This specimen consisted of PBMCs, obtained around atezolizumab (anti-PD-L1) treatment. This clonotype originated in a man in his sixties with urothelial cancer. DNA of the CDR3: TGTGCCAGCAGCCCACGCTGGGGTCAGGGTTCTGGCTACACCTTC. As protein: CASSPRWGQGSGYTF.